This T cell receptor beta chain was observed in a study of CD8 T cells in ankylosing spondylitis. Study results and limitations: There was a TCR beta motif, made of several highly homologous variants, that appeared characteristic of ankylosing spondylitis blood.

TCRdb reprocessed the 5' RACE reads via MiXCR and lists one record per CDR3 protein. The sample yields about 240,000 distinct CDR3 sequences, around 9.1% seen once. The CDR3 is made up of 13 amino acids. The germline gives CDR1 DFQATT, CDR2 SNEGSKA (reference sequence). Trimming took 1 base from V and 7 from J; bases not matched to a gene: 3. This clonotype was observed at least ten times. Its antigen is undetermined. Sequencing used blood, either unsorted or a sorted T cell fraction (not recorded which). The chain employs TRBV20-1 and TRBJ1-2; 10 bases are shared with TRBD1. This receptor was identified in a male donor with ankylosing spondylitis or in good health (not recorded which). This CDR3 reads CSARARDRGGYTF. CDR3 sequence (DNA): TGCAGTGCTAGAGCCCGGGACAGGGGTGGCTACACCTTC.